This T cell receptor beta chain stems from a study of CD8 T cells in ankylosing spondylitis. Study conclusions and caveats: Disease-associated clones were reportedly significantly overrepresented in matched ankylosing spondylitis synovial fluid. Peripheral blood samples showed relatively rare disease-linked clones, and these clones were CD8+. Earlier work had already found some motif variants in reactive arthritis synovial fluid and blood. What appeared characteristic of ankylosing spondylitis blood was a TCR beta motif of seven to nine highly homologous variants.

As regards this clonotype: Its target is not known.

V lost 5 bases and J 6 bases, leaving 11 bases between the germline ends. The CDR3 loop spans 12 amino acids. Germline values: CDR1 SGHVS, CDR2 FQNEAQ. Libraries of TCR beta came from quantitative 5'-RACE with molecular barcodes. Via MiXCR, TCRdb re-called the 5' RACE reads, giving one row per CDR3 protein. The data show roughly 450,000 distinct CDR3 sequences, 25% to 30% seen once. Material: blood, either unsorted or a sorted T cell fraction (not recorded which). V is TRBV7-8 and J is TRBJ2-7; D might be TRBD2 (6 bases). This sequence was found in a male donor with ankylosing spondylitis. CDR3 residues: CASSPGTPEQYF. CDR3 bases: TGTGCCAGCAGCCCCGGGACTCCCGAGCAGTACTTC.